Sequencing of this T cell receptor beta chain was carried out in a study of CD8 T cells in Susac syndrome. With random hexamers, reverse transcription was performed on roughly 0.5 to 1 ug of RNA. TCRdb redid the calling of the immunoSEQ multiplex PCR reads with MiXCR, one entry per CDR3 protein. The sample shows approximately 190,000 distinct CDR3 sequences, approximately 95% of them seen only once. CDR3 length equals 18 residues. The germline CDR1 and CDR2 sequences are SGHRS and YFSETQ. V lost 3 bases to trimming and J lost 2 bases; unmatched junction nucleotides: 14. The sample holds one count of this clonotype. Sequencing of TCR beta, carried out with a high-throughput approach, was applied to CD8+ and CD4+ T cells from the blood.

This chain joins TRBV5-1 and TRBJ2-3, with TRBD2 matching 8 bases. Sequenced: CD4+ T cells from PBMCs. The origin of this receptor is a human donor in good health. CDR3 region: CASSSGWTSGGLTDTQYF. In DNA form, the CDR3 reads TGCGCCAGCAGCTCTGGGTGGACCAGCGGGGGACTCACAGATACGCAGTATTTT.